What follows are 4 T cell receptor beta chains derived from one specimen sequenced in a study of shared clonotypes between healthy human individuals. Assay used: immunoSEQ multiplex PCR; TCRdb lists only in-frame clones, some missing. Here the sample spans around 700,000 clones, approximately 73% being singletons. The sequencing input was memory CD4+ T cells sorted from blood. As to subset: CD45RA-negative fraction. All receptors derive from a woman under 40 in good health.

Remarks on this clone: Only one base separates this from a far larger clonotype, so it likely reflects a read error. Additional DNA sequences in this sample encode the identical CDR3. The chain links TRBV29-1 to TRBJ2-3; D is ambiguous. Germline V CDR1 and CDR2: SQVTM, ANQGSEA. The CDR3 covers 12 residues. Trimming stripped 1 base from V and 2 bases from J, with 4 bases between. The CDR3 DNA is TGCAGCGTTGAAGGGAACACAGATACGCAGTATTTT. This codes for CSVEGNTDTQYF.

The chain combines TRBV6-1 with TRBJ2-5; no reliable D call. Germline CDR1 and CDR2: MNHNS and SASEGT. V lost 7 bases and J 4 bases, leaving 16 bases between the germline ends. This CDR3 spans 14 amino acids. The CDR3 bases are TGTGCCAGCATTTTTCTCAGTAGGCTAGAGACCCAGTACTTC. Its protein is CASIFLSRLETQYF.

About this clone: Other DNA sequences in this sample translate to the same CDR3. The V call is TRBV5-1, the J call TRBJ2-1; a possible D gene is TRBD2 (5 bases). Germline V gene lookup returns CDR1 SGHRS and CDR2 YFSETQ. This CDR3 has 15 amino acids. Trimming left V 0 bases short and J 2 bases short, with 9 bases between. The CDR3 sequence: CASSLDRGAYNEQFF. In DNA form, the CDR3 reads TGCGCCAGCAGCTTGGATCGGGGAGCCTACAATGAGCAGTTCTTC.

The chain carries TRBV7-2 and TRBJ2-7; unclear D gene. CDR3 size: 14 residues. CDR1 SGHTA and CDR2 FQGNSA come from the germline V gene. Trimming left V 5 bases short and J 2 bases short, with 13 bases between. In nucleotides, the CDR3 is TGTGCCAGCAGCGAGTTTGTTGGGCCCTACGAGCAGTACTTC. Amino acid sequence: CASSEFVGPYEQYF.